This TCR beta chain stems from a study of regulatory T cells in long-lasting Graves disease. Across the study: Graves' patients who were just diagnosed had used antithyroid drugs for under 3 months.

This clonotype was recorded at least ten times. Time point specified: newly diagnosed GD, antithyroid drugs for less than 3 months. Scientists built the TCR library using RNA that was extracted from PBMCs. Arm-PCR of CDR3 regions and iRepertoire HTBI primers were used to build TCR beta libraries. Each CDR3 protein is one row after TCRdb ran MiXCR on the multiplex PCR reads. This table holds 410,000 or so distinct CDR3 sequences, under 15% found once. Germline V gives CDR1 LGHDT, CDR2 YNNKEL (reference sequence). V lost 3 bases and J 7 bases, leaving 14 bases between the germline ends. The CDR3 contains 14 residues. The same sample was also studied in work on T cells in Graves' hyperthyroidism and ophthalmopathy.

The sequence was collected from a woman aged 30 to 39 with Graves disease. The specimen was peripheral blood mononuclear cells (PBMCs), collected at new diagnosis, from a patient treated with antithyroid drugs. The gene calls are TRBV3-1 and TRBJ2-3; D might be TRBD1 or TRBD2, each matching 5 bases. In DNA form, the CDR3 reads TGTGCCAGCAGCCAGGGACCAACGGCGCATACGCAGTATTTT. Its translation is CASSQGPTAHTQYF.